This T cell receptor (beta chain) is drawn from a study of T cell repertoires in cytomegalovirus infection. Study as a whole: Both a matching HLA type and CMV infection were indicated by public TCR beta signatures. Findings of the study overall: The cumulative frequency of public TCR beta families identified carriers of CMV plus the relevant HLA. CMV-specific TCR beta clonotypes restricted by HLA-C dominated the ex vivo response.

TCRdb used MiXCR to reprocess the reads, holding one entry per CDR3 protein. Counted here are hundreds of thousands of distinct CDR3 sequences, about 10% occurring once; the ten biggest clones make up roughly 10%. The sample holds many counts of this clonotype. Its antigen is still unknown. Germline V gene sequence: CDR1 MGHRA, CDR2 YSYEKL. There are 16 residues in the CDR3. Between the trimmed V and J ends, which lost 2 bases and 2 bases, there was a span of 14 bases. Sequenced input: PBMCs. The clonotype comes from a human donor in good health (CMV status not recorded). Some clones in this sample may be carry-over from other donors' samples. This sequence joins TRBV4-1 and TRBJ2-3, with D unresolved. This CDR3 reads CASSQRRAQLTDTQYF. DNA of the CDR3: TGCGCCAGCAGCCAAAGACGGGCCCAGCTCACAGATACGCAGTATTTT.